A single sample gave rise to the 5 T cell receptor beta chains below, sequenced in a study of cytomegalovirus exposure and HLA in healthy donors. Primers included in the PCR were 60 Vbeta and 13 Jbeta primers. Repertoires were generated with immunoSEQ multiplex PCR, while TCRdb's copy carries only in-frame clones and drops some. Of about 110,000 clones in the sample, 60% to 80% were seen once. Sequenced sample: PBMCs. These receptor sequences come from a man aged 30 to 45 in good health and CMV-seronegative.

The J gene is TRBJ2-7, the V gene TRBV7-2, with 8 bases that match TRBD2. Trimming removed 5 bases from V and 2 bases from J; junction bases left unmatched: 5. The CDR3 loop spans 14 amino acids. Germline assignment: CDR1 SGHTA and CDR2 FQGNSA. The CDR3 DNA follows: TGTGCCAGCAGCCCCCGAGCGGGAGCCTACGAGCAGTACTTC. Translation gives CASSPRAGAYEQYF.

The V call is TRBV29-1, the J call TRBJ1-2; D is possibly TRBD1 (5 bases). CDR1 and CDR2 from the germline V gene are SQVTM and ANQGSEA. V was trimmed by 3 bases and J by 10 bases, leaving 21 bases between them. The CDR3 is 14 residues long. CDR3 sequence: CSVELQAPYWHYTF. DNA for the CDR3: TGCAGCGTTGAGCTACAGGCGCCTTATTGGCACTACACCTTC.

The chain couples TRBV19 to TRBJ1-5; 10 bases match TRBD1. With 6 bases clipped from V and 4 bases from J, the junction kept 6 bases outside the gene matches. This CDR3 region has 15 residues. Germline V lookup: CDR1 LNHDA, CDR2 SQIVND (reference sequence). The CDR3 sequence is CASRKDRGGNQPQHF. For the CDR3, the DNA is TGTGCCAGTAGGAAGGACAGGGGGGGGAATCAGCCCCAGCATTTT. Full variable domain (outside the CDR3, taken from reference TRBV19 and TRBJ1-5): DGGITQSPKYLFRKEGQNVTLSCEQNLNHDAMYWYRQDPGQGLRLIYYSQIVNDFQKGDIAEGYSVSREKKESFPLTVTSAQKNPTAFYLCASRKDRGGNQPQHFGDGTRLSIL.

V usage is TRBV5-6 and J usage is TRBJ2-3; tentative D call: TRBD2 (6 bases). The CDR3 sequence is 14 residues long. The V gene's germline CDR1 is SGHDT and CDR2 YYEEEE. V lost 4 bases, J lost 5 bases, and 14 bases lay in between. CDR3 nucleotides: TGTGCCAGCAGCCGGAGGGCCGGGGGAGATACGCAGTATTTT. Protein sequence: CASSRRAGGDTQYF.

This sequence joins TRBV5-4 and TRBJ2-4; 8 nucleotides line up with TRBD1. The length of the CDR3 is 13 residues. V trimming: 4 bases; J trimming: 6 bases; junction bases outside the gene matches: 3. Germline V lookup: CDR1 SGHNT, CDR2 YYREEE (reference sequence). CDR3 sequence (DNA): TGTGCCAGCAGCGGAACAGGGGGAAACATTCAGTACTTC. It codes for CASSGTGGNIQYF.